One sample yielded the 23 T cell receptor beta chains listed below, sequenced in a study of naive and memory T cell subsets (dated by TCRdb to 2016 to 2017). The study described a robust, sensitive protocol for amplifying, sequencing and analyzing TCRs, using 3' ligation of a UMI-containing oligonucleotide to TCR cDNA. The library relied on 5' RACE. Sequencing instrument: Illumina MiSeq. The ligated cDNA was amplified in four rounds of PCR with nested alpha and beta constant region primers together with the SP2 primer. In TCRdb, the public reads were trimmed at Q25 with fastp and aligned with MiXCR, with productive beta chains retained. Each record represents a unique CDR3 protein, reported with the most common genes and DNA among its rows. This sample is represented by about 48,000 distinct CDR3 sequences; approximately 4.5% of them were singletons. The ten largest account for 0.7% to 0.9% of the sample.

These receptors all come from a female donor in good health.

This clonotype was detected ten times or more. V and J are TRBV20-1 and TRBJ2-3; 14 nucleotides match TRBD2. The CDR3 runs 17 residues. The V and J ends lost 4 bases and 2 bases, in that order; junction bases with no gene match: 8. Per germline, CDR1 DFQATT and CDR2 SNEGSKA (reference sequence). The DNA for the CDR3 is TGCAGTGCTACCTCCGCGACTAGCGGGAGGGCCACAGATACGCAGTATTTT. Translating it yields CSATSATSGRATDTQYF.

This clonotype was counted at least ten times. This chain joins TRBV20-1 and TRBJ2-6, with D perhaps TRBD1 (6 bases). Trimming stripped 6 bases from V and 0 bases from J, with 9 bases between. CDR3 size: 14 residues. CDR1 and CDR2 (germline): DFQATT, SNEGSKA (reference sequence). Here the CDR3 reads CSARRGSGANVLTF. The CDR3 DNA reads TGCAGTGCGCGCAGGGGCTCTGGGGCCAACGTCCTGACTTTC.

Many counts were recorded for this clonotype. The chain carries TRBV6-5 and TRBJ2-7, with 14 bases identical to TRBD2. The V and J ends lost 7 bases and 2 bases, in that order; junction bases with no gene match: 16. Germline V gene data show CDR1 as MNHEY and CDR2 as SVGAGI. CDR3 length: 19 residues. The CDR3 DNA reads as TGTGCCAGCACTCCACTCGGGACTAGCGGGGGCGGGCCACCCTACGAGCAGTACTTC. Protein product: CASTPLGTSGGGPPYEQYF.

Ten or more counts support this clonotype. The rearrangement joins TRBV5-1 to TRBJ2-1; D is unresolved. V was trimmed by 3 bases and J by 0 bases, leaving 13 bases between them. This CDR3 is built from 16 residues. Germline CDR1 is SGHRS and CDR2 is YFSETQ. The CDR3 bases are TGCGCCAGCAGCTCCTTGGGGTTTAGCTCCTACAATGAGCAGTTCTTC. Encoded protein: CASSSLGFSSYNEQFF. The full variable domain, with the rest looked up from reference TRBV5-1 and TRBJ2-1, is KAGVTQTPRYLIKTRGQQVTLSCSPISGHRSVSWYQQTPGQGLQFLFEYFSETQRNKGNFPGRFSGRQFSNSRSEMNVSTLELGDSALYLCASSSLGFSSYNEQFFGPGTRLTVL.

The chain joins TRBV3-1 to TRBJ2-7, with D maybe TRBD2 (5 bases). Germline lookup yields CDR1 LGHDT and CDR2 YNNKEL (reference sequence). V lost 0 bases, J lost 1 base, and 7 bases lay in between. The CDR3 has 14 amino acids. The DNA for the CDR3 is TGTGCCAGCAGCCAAGATCGGGGTTCCTACGAGCAGTACTTC. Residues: CASSQDRGSYEQYF.

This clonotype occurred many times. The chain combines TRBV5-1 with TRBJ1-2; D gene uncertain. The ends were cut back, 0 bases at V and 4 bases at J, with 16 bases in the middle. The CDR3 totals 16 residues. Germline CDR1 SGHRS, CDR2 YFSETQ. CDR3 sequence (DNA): TGCGCCAGCAGCTTGGATTCGGCAGAACTGGGCTATGGCTACACCTTC. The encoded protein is CASSLDSAELGYGYTF.

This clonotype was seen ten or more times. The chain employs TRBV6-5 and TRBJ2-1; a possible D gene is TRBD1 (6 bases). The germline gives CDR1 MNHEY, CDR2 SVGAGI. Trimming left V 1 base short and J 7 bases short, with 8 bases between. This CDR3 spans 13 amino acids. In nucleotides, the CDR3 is TGTGCCAGCAGTTACTTACAGGGTAATGAGCAGTTCTTC. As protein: CASSYLQGNEQFF.

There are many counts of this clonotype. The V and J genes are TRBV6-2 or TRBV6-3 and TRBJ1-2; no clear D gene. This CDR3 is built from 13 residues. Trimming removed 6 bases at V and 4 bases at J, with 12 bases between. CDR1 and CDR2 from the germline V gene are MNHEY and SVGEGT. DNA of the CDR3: TGTGCCAGCAGCCGCGCGGGGTCCTATGGCTACACCTTC. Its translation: CASSRAGSYGYTF.

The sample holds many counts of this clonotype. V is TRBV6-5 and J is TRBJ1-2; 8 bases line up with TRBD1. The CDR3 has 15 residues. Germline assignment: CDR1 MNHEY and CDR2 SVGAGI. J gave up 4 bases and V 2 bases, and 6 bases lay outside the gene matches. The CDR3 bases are TGTGCCAGCAGTTACACAGGGGGGCTCCGCTATGGCTACACCTTC. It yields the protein CASSYTGGLRYGYTF.

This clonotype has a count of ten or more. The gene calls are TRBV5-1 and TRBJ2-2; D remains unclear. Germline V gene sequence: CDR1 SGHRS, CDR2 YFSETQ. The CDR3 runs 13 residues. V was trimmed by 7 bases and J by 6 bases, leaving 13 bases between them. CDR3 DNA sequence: TGCGCCAGCTGGTTGGGTGTGGCCGGGGAGCTGTTTTTT. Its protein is CASWLGVAGELFF.

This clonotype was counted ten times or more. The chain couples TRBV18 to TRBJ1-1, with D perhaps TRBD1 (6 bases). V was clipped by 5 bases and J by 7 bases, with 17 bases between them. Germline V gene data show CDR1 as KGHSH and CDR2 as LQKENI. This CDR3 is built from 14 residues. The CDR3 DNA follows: TGTGCCAGCTCAATTAACGGAGGGGGGGATGAAGCTTTCTTT. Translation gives CASSINGGGDEAFF.

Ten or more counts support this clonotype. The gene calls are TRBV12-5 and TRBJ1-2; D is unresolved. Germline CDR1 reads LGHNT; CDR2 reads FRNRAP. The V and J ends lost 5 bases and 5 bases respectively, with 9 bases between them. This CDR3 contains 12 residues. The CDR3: CASGIHRYGYTF. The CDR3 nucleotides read TGTGCTAGTGGTATACACAGATATGGCTACACCTTC.

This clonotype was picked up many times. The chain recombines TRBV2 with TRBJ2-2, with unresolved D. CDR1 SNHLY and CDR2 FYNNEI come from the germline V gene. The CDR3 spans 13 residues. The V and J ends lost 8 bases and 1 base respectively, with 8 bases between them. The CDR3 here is CASGRLNTGELFF. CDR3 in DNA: TGTGCCAGCGGGCGACTGAACACCGGGGAGCTGTTTTTT.

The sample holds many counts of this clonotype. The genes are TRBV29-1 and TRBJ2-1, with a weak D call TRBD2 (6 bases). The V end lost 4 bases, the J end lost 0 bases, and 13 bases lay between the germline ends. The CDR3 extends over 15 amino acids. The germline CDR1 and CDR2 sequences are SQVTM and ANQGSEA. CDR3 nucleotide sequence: TGCAGCGTTGCGACTAGGGGCTCCTCCTACAATGAGCAGTTCTTC. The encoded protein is CSVATRGSSYNEQFF.

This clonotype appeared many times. The CDR3 DNA is TGCGCCAGTGCGTTGCGAGGGCGCGTTGCGGAAGACGAGCAGTACTTC. Translated: CASALRGRVAEDEQYF. The chain joins TRBV5-1 to TRBJ2-7, with TRBD2 as a possible D gene (5 bases). The length of the CDR3 is 16 residues. CDR1 and CDR2 (germline): SGHRS, YFSETQ. V was shortened by 8 bases and J by 5 bases, with 26 bases between the two germline ends.

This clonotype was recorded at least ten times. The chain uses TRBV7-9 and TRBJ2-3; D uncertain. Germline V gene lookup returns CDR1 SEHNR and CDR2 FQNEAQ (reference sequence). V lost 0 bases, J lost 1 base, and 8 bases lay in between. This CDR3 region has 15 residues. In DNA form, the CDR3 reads TGTGCCAGCAGCTTAGCAAGCGTCCGCACAGATACGCAGTATTTT. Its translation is CASSLASVRTDTQYF.

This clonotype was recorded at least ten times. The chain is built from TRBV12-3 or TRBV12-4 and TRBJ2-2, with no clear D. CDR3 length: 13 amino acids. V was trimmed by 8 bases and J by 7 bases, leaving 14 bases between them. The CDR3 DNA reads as TGTGCCAGCGGGTACCCTCCCTACGGGGAGCTGTTTTTT. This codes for CASGYPPYGELFF.

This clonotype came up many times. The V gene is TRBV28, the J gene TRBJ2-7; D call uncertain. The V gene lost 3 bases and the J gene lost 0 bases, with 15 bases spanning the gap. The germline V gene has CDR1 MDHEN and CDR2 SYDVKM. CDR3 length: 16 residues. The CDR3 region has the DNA TGTGCCAGCAGTTTTGCTTCCTTCTTTAGCTCCTACGAGCAGTACTTC. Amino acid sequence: CASSFASFFSSYEQYF.

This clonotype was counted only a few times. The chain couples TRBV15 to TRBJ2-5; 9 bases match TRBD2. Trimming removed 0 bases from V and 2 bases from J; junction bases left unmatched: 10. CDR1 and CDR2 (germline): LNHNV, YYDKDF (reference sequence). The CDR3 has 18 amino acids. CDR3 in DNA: TGTGCCACCAGCAGAGATGCCCTAGCGGGATATCGGCAAGAGACCCAGTACTTC. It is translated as CATSRDALAGYRQETQYF.

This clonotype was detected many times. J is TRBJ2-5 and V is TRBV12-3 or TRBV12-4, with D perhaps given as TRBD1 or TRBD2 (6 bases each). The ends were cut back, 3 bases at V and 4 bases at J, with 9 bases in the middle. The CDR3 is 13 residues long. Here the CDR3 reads CASSFPGAETQYF. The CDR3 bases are TGTGCCAGCAGTTTCCCGGGGGCAGAGACCCAGTACTTC.

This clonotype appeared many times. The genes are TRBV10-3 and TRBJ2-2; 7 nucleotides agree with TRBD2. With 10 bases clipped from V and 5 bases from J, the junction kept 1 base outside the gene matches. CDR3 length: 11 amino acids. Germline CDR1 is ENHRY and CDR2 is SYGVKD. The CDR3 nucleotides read TGTGCCAAAGCGGGAACCGGGGAGCTGTTTTTT. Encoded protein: CAKAGTGELFF.

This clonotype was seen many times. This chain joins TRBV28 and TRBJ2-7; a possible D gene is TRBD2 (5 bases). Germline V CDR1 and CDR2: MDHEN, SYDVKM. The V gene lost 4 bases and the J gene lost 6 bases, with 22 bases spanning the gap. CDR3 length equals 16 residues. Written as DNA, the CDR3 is TGTGCCAGCAGTTCATCGGCCCTACGGGGATGGGGCGAGCAGTACTTC. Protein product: CASSSSALRGWGEQYF. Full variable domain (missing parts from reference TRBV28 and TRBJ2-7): DVKVTQSSRYLVKRTGEKVFLECVQDMDHENMFWYRQDPGLGLRLIYFSYDVKMKEKGDIPEGYSVSREKKERFSLILESASTNQTSMYLCASSSSALRGWGEQYFGPGTRLTVT.

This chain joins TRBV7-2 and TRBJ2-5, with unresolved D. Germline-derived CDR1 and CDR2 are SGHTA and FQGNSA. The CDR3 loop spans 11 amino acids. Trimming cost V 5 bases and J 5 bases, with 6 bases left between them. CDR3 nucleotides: TGTGCCAGCAGCCGACTGGAGACCCAGTACTTC. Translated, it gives CASSRLETQYF.